These T cell receptor beta chains were read from a single sample in a study of T cells in Graves' hyperthyroidism and ophthalmopathy. TCRdb reanalysed the multiplex PCR reads using MiXCR and keeps one entry per CDR3 protein. The top ten hold less than 30% of the sample, which has approximately 480,000 distinct CDR3 sequences, less than 25% seen once. The sample taken for sequencing was blood. Receptors originate from a man aged 18-30 years with Graves' hyperthyroidism. Both conserved end residues are part of each CDR3. Fields, in order: J gene, V gene, D gene, clone size, CDR3 DNA, CDR3 protein. The D gene is left open where the match is weak. Size tells how often a clone was seen (once, few, many) or the class of an expanded clone, and some rows leave it out.

>TRBJ1-5|TRBV20-1|-|many
TGCAGTGCTAGAGTCCTGTCGGGGAGCAATCAGCCCCAGCATTTT
CSARVLSGSNQPQHF
>TRBJ2-7|TRBV6-5|-|many
TGTGCCAGCAGTTACTCGATTCTCCCGTCCTACGAGCAGTACTTC
CASSYSILPSYEQYF
>TRBJ2-2|TRBV11-1|TRBD2|few
TGTGCCAGCAGCTTAGCGACGGAAGCGGGGGGGCGAGACGGGGAGCTGTTTTTT
CASSLATEAGGRDGELFF
>TRBJ2-5|TRBV4-1|-|many
TGCGCCAGCAGCCATGGACTGCTAGAGACCCAGTACTTC
CASSHGLLETQYF
>TRBJ2-7|TRBV5-4|TRBD1|many
TGTGCCAGCAGCCTGGGACAGTTTAGCTACGAGCAGTACTTC
CASSLGQFSYEQYF
>TRBJ1-1|TRBV28|-|few
TGTGCCAGCAGCCTCGGCCACGGCCCAGCCACTGAAGCTTTCTTT
CASSLGHGPATEAFF
>TRBJ2-7|TRBV4-2|TRBD2|many
TGTGCCAGCAGCCAAGCAAGCGGGAGTAGCTCCTACGAGCAGTACTTC
CASSQASGSSSYEQYF
>TRBJ2-7|TRBV11-1|-|-
TGTGCCAGCAGCTCCACGGAGCTGGGGACCTACGAGCAGTACTTC
CASSSTELGTYEQYF
>TRBJ1-3|TRBV12-3/TRBV12-4|-|many
TGTGCCAGCAGTTTAGACCGACCCTTTGGAAACACCATATATTTT
CASSLDRPFGNTIYF
>TRBJ2-7|TRBV19|-|many
TGTGCCAGTAGTTCCTCCACCGGGTTCTTACACGAGCAGTACTTC
CASSSSTGFLHEQYF
>TRBJ2-7|TRBV11-2|-|few
TGTGCCAGCAGCCTCAATGAGGGGTTTTCTTTCTACGAGCAGTACTTC
CASSLNEGFSFYEQYF
>TRBJ1-1|TRBV28|TRBD1|-
TGTGCCAGCGGACTAGCCCTCTTGGACAGGGAAATCACTGAAGCTTTCTTT
CASGLALLDREITEAFF
>TRBJ1-1|TRBV19|-|-
TGTGCCAGTAGTATCAATGCGAACCTATTTAGTACTGAAGCTTTCTTT
CASSINANLFSTEAFF
>TRBJ1-6|TRBV20-1|-|-
TGCAGTGCTAATTCACCCCTCCACTTT
CSANSPLHF
>TRBJ2-5|TRBV12-3/TRBV12-4|TRBD2|-
TGTGCCAGCAGTCCTCTAGCGGGAAGGCAAGAGACCCAGTACTTC
CASSPLAGRQETQYF
>TRBJ2-5|TRBV28|-|-
TGTGCCAGCAGTTTATCAAGGGACTTCCAAGAGACCCAGTACTTC
CASSLSRDFQETQYF
>TRBJ1-1|TRBV5-1|-|many
TGCGCCAGCAGCTTGGAGGGACAACTTGAAGCTTTCTTT
CASSLEGQLEAFF
>TRBJ2-3|TRBV6-1|-|many
TGTGCCAGCAGGCTAGAACCCATTAGCACAGATACGCAGTATTTT
CASRLEPISTDTQYF
>TRBJ1-3|TRBV25-1|TRBD1|-
TGTGCCAGCAGTGCACCACTTGCCGGGACAGATTACAGCTCTGGAAACACCATATATTTT
CASSAPLAGTDYSSGNTIYF
>TRBJ1-1|TRBV12-3/TRBV12-4|-|many
TGTGCCAGCAGTTTGCTCACCGGTTGGAACACTGAAGCTTTCTTT
CASSLLTGWNTEAFF
>TRBJ2-7|TRBV11-1|TRBD1|once
TGTGCCAGCAGCTTAGCGCTGACAGGGGGCTCCTACGAGCAGTACTTC
CASSLALTGGSYEQYF
>TRBJ2-5|TRBV28|TRBD2|many
TGTGCCAGCAGTTTAACTAGCGGGGGGGAAGAGACCCAGTACTTC
CASSLTSGGEETQYF
>TRBJ2-5|TRBV6-1|-|-
TGTGCCACCCACACTGAGGTTGGAGCTGGGGACCAGTACTTC
CATHTEVGAGDQYF
>TRBJ1-2|TRBV7-9|TRBD1|many
TGTGCCAGCAGCTTTGGGACAGATCATGGCTACACCTTC
CASSFGTDHGYTF
>TRBJ1-1|TRBV7-9|-|-
TGTGCCAGCAGCTTAGATGGGGTGAACACTGAAGCTTGCTTT
CASSLDGVNTEACF
>TRBJ1-2|TRBV10-3|TRBD1|many
TGTGCCATCAGTGGGCAGGGGGCCTCCTATGGCTACACCTTC
CAISGQGASYGYTF
>TRBJ2-7|TRBV7-8|-|once
TGTGCCAGCAGCTTAGAAGGGGCGGCACGGAACTTC
CASSLEGAARNF
>TRBJ1-5|TRBV29-1|TRBD1|many
TGCAGCGTTCTGGGACAGGGGAATCAGCCCCAGCATTTT
CSVLGQGNQPQHF
>TRBJ1-2|TRBV2|-|-
TGTGCCAGCAGTCCGGGGGGTACCTTCTATGGCTACACCTTC
CASSPGGTFYGYTF
>TRBJ1-1|TRBV3-1|-|-
TGTGCCAGCAGCCTCTACAGGGATTCCACTGAAGCTTTCTTT
CASSLYRDSTEAFF
>TRBJ2-7|TRBV12-3/TRBV12-4|-|many
TGTGCCAGCAGTTCCGAGGGAGTAAGCTCCTACGAGCAGTACTTC
CASSSEGVSSYEQYF
>TRBJ2-5|TRBV11-3|-|many
TGTGCCAGCAGCTTAGAGCGGAGCCAAGAGACCCAGTACTTC
CASSLERSQETQYF
>TRBJ1-1|TRBV5-4|-|few
TGTGCCAGCAGCCCCTACGATAGCACTGAAGCTTTCTTT
CASSPYDSTEAFF
>TRBJ1-6|TRBV6-1|-|-
TGTGCCAGCACTGATTTTGGGCCTTCACCCCTCCACTTT
CASTDFGPSPLHF
>TRBJ2-2|TRBV9|TRBD2|-
TGTGCCAGCAGCGGAAGCGGGGGGGGGACCGGGGAGCTGTTTTTT
CASSGSGGGTGELFF
>TRBJ1-5|TRBV12-3/TRBV12-4|-|-
TGTGCCAGCAGTTTAAGGAGGGAAGATCAGCCCCAGCATTTT
CASSLRREDQPQHF
>TRBJ2-5|TRBV6-2/TRBV6-3|TRBD2|-
TGTGCCAGCAACCTAGCGGGGACCCCTCTGTGGACCCAGTACTTC
CASNLAGTPLWTQYF
>TRBJ1-1|TRBV12-3/TRBV12-4|-|-
TGTGCCAGCATGGCGGGAGGGGGAAACACTGAAGCTTTCTTT
CASMAGGGNTEAFF
>TRBJ1-5|TRBV5-1|TRBD1|many
TGCGCCAGCAGCATAGGGACAGAAGGTCAGCCCCAGCATTTT
CASSIGTEGQPQHF
>TRBJ1-2|TRBV13|TRBD1|few
TGTGCCAGCAGACCCTGGACAGGGTCCACGAACTATGGCTACACCTTC
CASRPWTGSTNYGYTF
>TRBJ1-1|TRBV5-1|-|many
TGCGCCAGCAGCCCGTTGACGGGGGACACTGAAGCTTTCTTT
CASSPLTGDTEAFF
>TRBJ1-1|TRBV12-3/TRBV12-4|-|-
TGTGCCAGCAGTTTAAGCGCCCTAACTTGGGCTTTCTTT
CASSLSALTWAFF
>TRBJ1-1|TRBV27|-|few
TGTGCCAGCAGCTCCACTTCAAGCCGGACTGAAGCTTTCTTT
CASSSTSSRTEAFF
>TRBJ2-7|TRBV28|-|many
TGTGCCAGCACCTACAGGGTCCCCTACGAGCAGTACTTC
CASTYRVPYEQYF
>TRBJ2-2|TRBV12-3/TRBV12-4|-|few
TGTGCCAGCAGCCACAACCCCTCCACCGGGGAGCTGTTTTTT
CASSHNPSTGELFF
>TRBJ2-7|TRBV12-3/TRBV12-4|-|-
TGTGCCAGCACGGTCGGGGATACCTACGAGCAGTACTTC
CASTVGDTYEQYF
>TRBJ1-1|TRBV12-3/TRBV12-4|TRBD1|-
TGTGCCAGCAGGAGAAACAGGGGGAGGGACACTGAAGCTTTCTTT
CASRRNRGRDTEAFF
>TRBJ2-2|TRBV28|-|many
TGTGCCAGCAGTTTACAGGGTAAAAGGGAGCTGTTTTTT
CASSLQGKRELFF
>TRBJ1-2|TRBV15|-|-
TGTGCCACCAGCAGCGACGGGGCACGCTATGGCTACACCTTC
CATSSDGARYGYTF